These 17 T cell receptor beta chains were sequenced from one sample in a study of blood T cell repertoires in COVID-19. The protocol was immunoSEQ multiplex PCR, while the TCRdb copy is restricted to in-frame clones and leaves out a portion. This table holds about 300,000 clones, roughly 87% found once. Specimen: peripheral blood. The receptors were gathered from a man between 18 and 29 years old with active or convalescent COVID-19.

The V gene is TRBV4-1, the J gene TRBJ1-1, with a possible D match to TRBD1 (5 bases). The CDR3 sequence is 16 residues long. The V end lost 1 base, the J end lost 10 bases, and 22 bases lay between the germline ends. Germline V gene data show CDR1 as MGHRA and CDR2 as YSYEKL. This chain's CDR3 is CASSQGSAGLPSGAFF. CDR3 sequence (DNA): TGCGCCAGCAGCCAAGGTTCGGCGGGGCTTCCAAGCGGAGCTTTCTTT.

The rearrangement links TRBV10-3 to TRBJ2-7; 9 bases agree with TRBD1. V was clipped by 4 bases and J by 0 bases; unmatched bases: 4. Germline V gene sequence: CDR1 ENHRY, CDR2 SYGVKD. The CDR3 has 15 amino acids. DNA for the CDR3: TGTGCCATCAGTGCCGGGACAGGGCGCTCCTACGAGCAGTACTTC. Translated: CAISAGTGRSYEQYF.

The genes are TRBV6-5 and TRBJ1-5; the match to TRBD1 covers 7 bases. Losses at the gene ends were 6 bases for V and 2 bases for J; bases not matched to a gene: 1. CDR1 MNHEY and CDR2 SVGAGI come from the germline V gene. The CDR3 loop spans 13 amino acids. The CDR3 DNA follows: TGTGCCAGCAGGACAGGGCGCAATCAGCCCCAGCATTTT. It is translated as CASRTGRNQPQHF.

This clone has only one observation. The CDR3 loop is CATSDPSKPGNKGNTIYF. The DNA for the CDR3 is TGTGCCACCAGTGATCCCTCGAAACCGGGAAACAAGGGAAACACCATATATTTT. This chain uses TRBV24-1 with TRBJ1-3; D is uncertain. Trimming took 3 bases from V and 4 from J, leaving 21 bases between them. Germline CDR1 reads KGHDR; CDR2 reads SFDVKD. The CDR3 is made up of 18 amino acids.

The rearrangement joins TRBV5-1 to TRBJ2-5; the match to TRBD1 covers 7 bases. V was clipped by 4 bases and J by 1 base; unmatched bases: 4. Germline V gene sequence: CDR1 SGHRS, CDR2 YFSETQ. This CDR3 is 14 amino acids long. The CDR3 nucleotides are TGCGCCAGCAGCATAGGACAGGCCCAAGAGACCCAGTACTTC. Translated, it gives CASSIGQAQETQYF.

This sequence joins TRBV27 and TRBJ1-5; the D gene is possibly TRBD1 (6 bases). Germline V gene lookup returns CDR1 MNHEY and CDR2 SMNVEV (reference sequence). The CDR3 sequence is 14 residues long. Trimming stripped 5 bases from V and 2 bases from J, with 10 bases between. The CDR3 loop reads CASSPRQGNQPQHF. CDR3 nucleotides: TGTGCCAGCAGTCCTCGACAGGGCAATCAGCCCCAGCATTTT.

The rearrangement uses TRBV24-1 and TRBJ2-1, with 13 bases aligning to TRBD2. With V trimmed by 4 bases and J by 4 bases, 3 bases remained unmatched. Looked up from germline, CDR1 is KGHDR and CDR2 is SFDVKD. The CDR3 length is 16 residues. The CDR3 here is CATSEPGLAGYNEQFF. Here the CDR3 DNA reads TGTGCCACCAGTGAGCCGGGACTAGCGGGATACAATGAGCAGTTCTTC.

The CDR3 region has the DNA TGTGCCAGCAGAGGGGCTGGGGCCAACGTCCTGACTTTC. Translated: CASRGAGANVLTF. This chain connects TRBV27 to TRBJ2-6; the D gene is possibly TRBD1 (5 bases). Trimming shortened V by 6 bases and J by 2 bases, and 5 bases separated the two germline ends. Germline loops: CDR1 MNHEY, CDR2 SMNVEV (reference sequence). This CDR3 region has 13 residues.

CDR3 protein: CASSLWPGSRDYSNQPQHF. CDR3 DNA sequence: TGTGCCAGCAGTTTATGGCCAGGCAGCCGAGATTATAGCAATCAGCCCCAGCATTTT. The J gene is TRBJ1-5, the V gene TRBV28, with D hard to call. The V and J ends lost 0 bases and 0 bases respectively, with 18 bases between them. Germline values: CDR1 MDHEN, CDR2 SYDVKM. The CDR3 is made up of 19 amino acids.

The chain carries TRBV6-5 and TRBJ1-6; TRBD1 matches 7 bases. The germline CDR1 and CDR2 sequences are MNHEY and SVGAGI. V shed 2 bases, J shed 9 bases, and the junction held 4 bases outside the gene matches. The CDR3 has 14 residues. CDR3 in DNA: TGTGCCAGCAGTTACGACAGGGTAGTTTCACCCCTCCACTTT. Amino acid sequence: CASSYDRVVSPLHF.

The chain has TRBV9 and TRBJ1-4, with unresolved D. Germline lookup yields CDR1 SGDLS and CDR2 YYNGEE. The CDR3 spans 15 residues. The V end was cut by 4 bases, the J end by 2 bases, with 12 bases between. For the CDR3, the DNA is TGTGCCAGCAGCCCGCGAGGAGCGACTAATGAAAAACTGTTTTTT. Translating gives CASSPRGATNEKLFF. The whole variable domain, filled in from reference TRBV9 and TRBJ1-4, reads DSGVTQTPKHLITATGQRVTLRCSPRSGDLSVYWYQQSLDQGLQFLIQYYNGEERAKGNILERFSAQQFPDLHSELNLSSLELGDSALYFCASSPRGATNEKLFFGSGTQLSVL.

CDR3 coding DNA: TGTGCCAGCACTCCGGGAGGGTACAATGAGCAGTTCTTC. It specifies CASTPGGYNEQFF. This sequence joins TRBV6-5 and TRBJ2-1, with 8 bases fitting TRBD2. Germline V gene lookup returns CDR1 MNHEY and CDR2 SVGAGI. J was trimmed by 4 bases and V by 7 bases; bases with no gene match: 3. This CDR3 has 13 amino acids.

This chain joins TRBV5-1 and TRBJ1-1, with D perhaps TRBD1 (6 bases). The CDR3 sequence is 15 residues long. Germline loops: CDR1 SGHRS, CDR2 YFSETQ. V lost 0 bases, J lost 1 base, and 10 bases lay in between. The DNA for the CDR3 is TGCGCCAGCAGCTTGGCGCAGGGGCCGAACACTGAAGCTTTCTTT. Translating it yields CASSLAQGPNTEAFF.

The sample holds a few counts of this clone. The J gene is TRBJ2-1, the V gene TRBV12-2; TRBD2 is the table's D call and was not checked against the DNA. TRBV12-2 is deemed a pseudogene. The length of the CDR3 is 15 residues. The CDR3 nucleotides are TGTGCAAGTCGCTTAGCTAGCGGGGCCTACAATGAGCAGTTCTTC. This translates into CASRLASGAYNEQFF.

The chain recombines TRBV6-6 with TRBJ1-1, with TRBD1 as a possible D gene (6 bases). Germline CDR1 reads MNHNY; CDR2 reads SVGAGI (reference sequence). Trimming removed 6 bases at V and 3 bases at J, with 14 bases between. The CDR3 runs to 14 residues. Written as DNA, the CDR3 is TGTGCCAGCAGGGGGTCAGGGGTGTACACTGAAGCTTTCTTT. Translation gives CASRGSGVYTEAFF.

The gene calls are TRBV3-1 (or the pseudogene TRBV3-2) and TRBJ1-1; 7 bases agree with TRBD1. The CDR3 runs 19 residues. The germline V gene has CDR1 LGHDT and CDR2 YNNKEL (reference sequence). The V and J ends lost 1 base and 0 bases, in that order; junction bases with no gene match: 14. CDR3 DNA: TGTGCCAGCAGCCAAGTCACTTCAGGGGGTAGTTCCTTGAACACTGAAGCTTTCTTT. Translation gives CASSQVTSGGSSLNTEAFF.

This chain links TRBV19 with TRBJ2-1; 11 positions agree with TRBD1. V lost 6 bases, J lost 8 bases, and 9 bases stayed unmatched. Germline V gene sequence: CDR1 LNHDA, CDR2 SQIVND (reference sequence). This CDR3 comprises 15 residues. CDR3 DNA: TGTGCCAGTAGAAGGACAGGGGGCATTCGAGATGAGCAGTTCTTC. It encodes CASRRTGGIRDEQFF.